This section outlines one TCR beta chain sequence together with its context. Its specificity is not known. Germline V CDR1 and CDR2: LGHNA, YSLEER. Trimming shortened V by 0 bases and J by 3 bases, and 12 bases separated the two germline ends. The CDR3 is 17 amino acids. These data originate in a study of identical twins. Overall study findings and caveats: Alpha sequences that were out-of-frame and twin-shared showed an excess of low generation probability. With abundant cord blood beta clonotypes, insertions were fewer; memory repertoires showed no such pattern. Within monozygotic twins, out-of-frame TCR alpha sharing was underestimated by the models.

It was template switching that added a universal primer site, and there were unique molecular identifiers on the cDNA. Using its own MiXCR run on the 5' RACE reads, TCRdb lists one record per CDR3 protein. The table has hundreds of thousands of distinct CDR3 sequences, over 5% seen once. The sequencing input was naive T cells sorted from blood. The TCR sequence derives from a man between 18 and 35 years old in good health. This sequence joins TRBV4-3 and TRBJ2-6; D is undetermined. CDR3 sequence (DNA): TGCGCCAGCAGCCAAGACAGTGCTTTGGGTGGGGCCAACGTCCTGACTTTC. Amino acids: CASSQDSALGGANVLTF.